The 31 T cell receptor beta chains below come from one sample, sequenced in a study of graft-versus-host responses after intestinal transplantation. Clones were read by immunoSEQ multiplex PCR, and TCRdb kept only the in-frame ones, dropping some. The repertoire holds 99,000 or so clones, with about 83% as singletons. Sequenced here: PBMCs, sampled 255 days after intestinal transplant. The receptors originated from a human patient who received an intestinal transplant, so some T cells may come from the graft donor.

V gene TRBV9 combines with J gene TRBJ2-5; TRBD1 might be the D (5 bases). The CDR3 runs 15 residues. Germline CDR1 reads SGDLS; CDR2 reads YYNGEE. Deletions cut 0 bases from V and 2 bases from J, with 11 bases between. CDR3 coding DNA: TGTGCCAGCAGCGTAGCGGGCAGGGCGCAAGAGACCCAGTACTTC. This gives the protein CASSVAGRAQETQYF.

V and J are TRBV5-1 and TRBJ1-2; a weak D match, TRBD1 (5 bases). CDR1 and CDR2 (germline): SGHRS, YFSETQ. CDR3 length: 14 residues. Trimming stripped 6 bases from V and 1 base from J, with 13 bases between. The chain's CDR3 is CASIQRDSNYGYTF. For the CDR3, the DNA is TGCGCCAGCATCCAACGCGACAGTAACTATGGCTACACCTTC.

The V call is TRBV10-3, the J call TRBJ1-1; D remains ambiguous. CDR1 and CDR2 (germline): ENHRY, SYGVKD. The CDR3 length is 14 residues. Trimming stripped 9 bases from V and 1 base from J, with 15 bases between. This chain's CDR3 is CAISSGLSNTEAFF. As DNA, the CDR3 is TGTGCCATATCCTCTGGCCTTTCGAACACTGAAGCTTTCTTT.

The V and J genes are TRBV19 and TRBJ2-1; 12 bases fit TRBD2. The V and J ends lost 3 bases and 4 bases, in that order; junction bases with no gene match: 7. This CDR3 is built from 17 residues. Germline V gives CDR1 LNHDA, CDR2 SQIVND (reference sequence). CDR3 sequence: CASSMGSGLAGYNEQFF. DNA of the CDR3: TGTGCCAGTAGTATGGGAAGTGGACTAGCGGGGTACAATGAGCAGTTCTTC.

The CDR3 reads CASSPRGQGTDTQYF. Written as DNA, the CDR3 is TGTGCCAGCTCACCTCGAGGACAGGGCACAGATACGCAGTATTTT. This chain links TRBV18 with TRBJ2-3, with 7 positions matching TRBD1. This CDR3 region has 15 residues. Germline V CDR1 and CDR2: KGHSH, LQKENI. The J segment lost 1 base and the V segment lost 3 bases, leaving 4 bases of the junction unmatched.

This CDR3 reads CASSLFAQTQYF. In nucleotides, the CDR3 is TGTGCCAGCAGCTTATTCGCCCAGACCCAGTACTTC. V and J are TRBV7-9 and TRBJ2-5; D unresolved. The V end was cut by 2 bases, the J end by 6 bases, with 7 bases between. This CDR3 contains 12 residues. Germline assignment: CDR1 SEHNR and CDR2 FQNEAQ (reference sequence).

CDR3 DNA sequence: TGTGCCAGCAGCTTGGCCGGGAGGACAGAAGAGCAGTACTTC. It specifies CASSLAGRTEEQYF. The chain couples TRBV5-6 to TRBJ2-7; D is possibly TRBD2 (7 bases). This CDR3 comprises 14 residues. V was cut by 0 bases and J by 7 bases, with 14 bases left in between. Per germline, CDR1 SGHDT and CDR2 YYEEEE.

J is TRBJ2-5 and V is TRBV15, with 7 bases fitting TRBD1. Germline V lookup: CDR1 LNHNV, CDR2 YYDKDF (reference sequence). V was clipped by 0 bases and J by 0 bases; unmatched bases: 4. The CDR3 sequence is 16 residues long. The DNA for the CDR3 is TGTGCCACCAGCAGAGATTTAGGGGGCTACCAAGAGACCCAGTACTTC. Its translation is CATSRDLGGYQETQYF.

This clone was seen a handful of times. The rearrangement links TRBV2 to TRBJ1-3; D uncertain. The CDR3 spans 15 residues. Germline V lookup: CDR1 SNHLY, CDR2 FYNNEI. V was pared by 0 bases and J by 2 bases, with 8 bases between. The CDR3 coding sequence is TGTGCCAGCAGTGAAGCGAAGGGTCCTGGAAACACCATATATTTT. It specifies CASSEAKGPGNTIYF.

The rearrangement uses TRBV6-5 and TRBJ2-5, with D possibly being TRBD1 (7 bases). The V and J ends lost 2 bases and 9 bases respectively, with 19 bases between them. Germline CDR1 MNHEY, CDR2 SVGAGI. This CDR3 is built from 15 residues. The CDR3 DNA sequence: TGTGCCAGCAGTTACGGGGGGAAGGGGGCCCGTGCCCAGTACTTC. This encodes CASSYGGKGARAQYF.

The chain carries TRBV6-1 and TRBJ2-7; 7 positions agree with TRBD2. This CDR3 contains 13 residues. With V trimmed by 6 bases and J by 3 bases, 5 bases remained unmatched. The germline V gene has CDR1 MNHNS and CDR2 SASEGT. This CDR3 reads CASSPGEGYEQYF. The DNA of the CDR3 is TGTGCCAGCAGCCCGGGGGAGGGCTACGAGCAGTACTTC.

In its sample, this clone was seen a few times. The chain combines TRBV7-9 with TRBJ2-3; D possibly corresponds to TRBD1 (6 bases). The germline gives CDR1 SEHNR, CDR2 FQNEAQ (reference sequence). This CDR3 comprises 15 residues. The V and J ends lost 1 base and 1 base respectively, with 9 bases between them. The CDR3 DNA reads TGTGCCAGCAGCTTAGGGGGGCATGGCACAGATACGCAGTATTTT. As protein: CASSLGGHGTDTQYF.

The rearrangement joins TRBV18 to TRBJ2-6; 7 nucleotides align to TRBD1. The germline V gene has CDR1 KGHSH and CDR2 LQKENI. V trimming: 3 bases; J trimming: 0 bases; junction bases outside the gene matches: 11. This CDR3 has 19 amino acids. CDR3 amino acids: CASSPDRDKRLSGANVLTF. CDR3 sequence (DNA): TGTGCCAGCTCACCTGACAGGGACAAACGACTCTCTGGGGCCAACGTCCTGACTTTC.

A word on this clone: This specimen includes other DNA sequences encoding the same CDR3. The J gene is TRBJ2-1, the V gene TRBV9; TRBD2 matches at 8 bases. The CDR3 spans 15 residues. From germline, CDR1 is SGDLS and CDR2 YYNGEE. The V and J ends lost 0 bases and 2 bases, in that order; junction bases with no gene match: 1. The CDR3 here is CASSVAGGPYNEQFF. The CDR3 DNA sequence: TGTGCCAGCAGCGTAGCGGGAGGGCCCTACAATGAGCAGTTCTTC. Looking up the rest from reference TRBV9 and TRBJ2-1 gives the full variable domain: DSGVTQTPKHLITATGQRVTLRCSPRSGDLSVYWYQQSLDQGLQFLIQYYNGEERAKGNILERFSAQQFPDLHSELNLSSLELGDSALYFCASSVAGGPYNEQFFGPGTRLTVL.

The CDR3 region has the DNA TGTGCCAGCAGGCGGGACAGGGGGGCGCGGCAAAGCACAGATACGCAGTATTTT. This gives the protein CASRRDRGARQSTDTQYF. The chain employs TRBV5-4 and TRBJ2-3; 11 bases match TRBD1. CDR1 and CDR2 from the germline V gene are SGHNT and YYREEE (reference sequence). V dropped 5 bases and J dropped 0; count of bases not matched to a gene: 11. The CDR3 length is 18 residues.

V and J are TRBV30 and TRBJ1-1; 9 bases map to TRBD1. CDR1 and CDR2 (germline): GTSNPN, SVGIG (reference sequence). The V segment lost 3 bases and the J segment 2 bases; nucleotides outside the gene matches: 7. The length of the CDR3 is 15 residues. In nucleotides, the CDR3 is TGTGCCTGGAGGAGGTGGGGACAGGGTAACACTGAAGCTTTCTTT. Amino acids: CAWRRWGQGNTEAFF.

This chain links TRBV6-1 with TRBJ2-1, with a tentative D call TRBD1 (5 bases). V gave up 3 bases and J gave up 3 bases, with 15 bases separating them. The CDR3 covers 16 residues. The germline CDR1 and CDR2 sequences are MNHNS and SASEGT. CDR3 loop: CASSDWQGINYNEQFF. The CDR3 DNA reads as TGTGCCAGCAGTGATTGGCAGGGTATTAACTACAATGAGCAGTTCTTC.

The chain couples TRBV12-5 to TRBJ2-3, with 7 bases fitting TRBD1. The CDR3 consists of 11 residues. Unmatched junction bases numbered 0, after V lost 7 bases and J lost 5 bases. Germline values: CDR1 LGHNT, CDR2 FRNRAP. CDR3 sequence: CASAGGDTQYF. The CDR3 coding sequence is TGTGCTAGTGCAGGGGGAGATACGCAGTATTTT.

This clone turned up a few times. The rearrangement joins TRBV2 to TRBJ1-2; D remains ambiguous. The CDR3 has 13 amino acids. Per germline, CDR1 SNHLY and CDR2 FYNNEI. Trimming took off 3 bases at V and 3 bases at J, with 8 bases between the two ends. The CDR3, as DNA: TGTGCCAGCAGTGAGGACCCCTACTATGGCTACACCTTC. Translation gives CASSEDPYYGYTF.

This clone was observed a handful of times. The rearrangement joins TRBV6-1 to TRBJ2-2; 7 bases line up with TRBD1. Germline trimming cut 7 bases from V and 3 bases from J; bases unmatched to any gene: 2. CDR3 length: 13 residues. CDR1 and CDR2 (germline): MNHNS, SASEGT. CDR3 region: CASTTGDTGELFF. In DNA form, the CDR3 reads TGTGCCAGCACAACAGGGGACACCGGGGAGCTGTTTTTT.

The sample holds one count of this clone. This rearrangement joins TRBV15 to TRBJ2-5, with a tentative D call TRBD1 (6 bases). V was trimmed by 1 base and J by 7 bases, leaving 25 bases between them. CDR1 is LNHNV and CDR2 is YYDKDF in the germline V gene (reference sequence). The CDR3 spans 18 residues. The chain's CDR3 is CATSRGPVGAPLVGTQYF. CDR3 nucleotide sequence: TGTGCCACCAGCAGAGGGCCTGTGGGGGCCCCATTGGTTGGGACCCAGTACTTC.

The rearrangement links TRBV5-4 to TRBJ2-2; either TRBD1 or TRBD2 may fit D (6 bases each). The CDR3 runs to 15 residues. Germline V lookup: CDR1 SGHNT, CDR2 YYREEE (reference sequence). The V and J ends lost 0 bases and 5 bases respectively, with 11 bases between them. The CDR3 DNA follows: TGTGCCAGCAGCTTGGAGGGGGGAAGTACCGGGGAGCTGTTTTTT. Residues: CASSLEGGSTGELFF.

CDR3 sequence (DNA): TGCAGCGTTGAAGAGCCGGGGACGATATATGGCTACACCTTC. This translates into CSVEEPGTIYGYTF. The chain recombines TRBV29-1 with TRBJ1-2; D is possibly TRBD1 (5 bases). Trimming shortened V by 0 bases and J by 5 bases, and 13 bases separated the two germline ends. The CDR3 is 14 residues long. Looked up from germline, CDR1 is SQVTM and CDR2 is ANQGSEA.

The chain is built from TRBV5-1 and TRBJ2-2; 13 positions match TRBD2. This CDR3 contains 18 residues. After removal of 4 bases from V and 5 bases from J, the junction contained 11 bases not matched to a gene. CDR1 is SGHRS and CDR2 is YFSETQ in the germline V gene. The CDR3 sequence: CASSLLPTSGGYTGELFF. DNA for the CDR3: TGCGCCAGCAGCCTCCTACCGACTAGCGGGGGGTATACCGGGGAGCTGTTTTTT.

The rearrangement uses TRBV12-5 and TRBJ1-1; D is perhaps TRBD1 (6 bases). Germline assignment: CDR1 LGHNT and CDR2 FRNRAP. V lost 5 bases to trimming and J lost 11 bases, with 12 bases between them. The CDR3 extends over 11 amino acids. CDR3 bases: TGTGCTAGTGGTCCGACAGGTTCTGCTTTCTTT. Its translation: CASGPTGSAFF.

This sequence joins TRBV6-1 and TRBJ2-5, with TRBD1 matching 8 bases. V shed 4 bases and J 11 bases; nucleotides not matched to a gene: 12. The CDR3 is 14 residues long. Per the germline V gene, CDR1 is MNHNS and CDR2 is SASEGT. CDR3 in DNA: TGTGCCAGCAGTGCCTCCGGGACAGGTGTTGGGCAGTACTTC. The encoded protein is CASSASGTGVGQYF.

The rearrangement uses TRBV4-1 and TRBJ2-3; 10 nucleotides match TRBD1. The V gene end was trimmed by 4 bases and the J gene end by 1 base; junction bases not matched to a gene: 2. Germline CDR1 reads MGHRA; CDR2 reads YSYEKL. The CDR3 length is 15 residues. The CDR3 nucleotides read TGCGCCAGCAGCCTCGGGACAGGGGGCACAGATACGCAGTATTTT. It encodes CASSLGTGGTDTQYF.

The chain uses TRBV6-1 and TRBJ1-5; a weak D match, TRBD1 (6 bases). Germline V gene data show CDR1 as MNHNS and CDR2 as SASEGT. This CDR3 comprises 12 residues. V lost 6 bases and J lost 9, with 12 bases in between. The CDR3 reads CASSQDSRPQHF. The CDR3 DNA reads TGTGCCAGCAGCCAGGACAGTCGGCCCCAGCATTTT.

This chain uses TRBV5-1 with TRBJ2-3, with 8 nucleotides matching TRBD1. The CDR3 sequence is 16 residues long. CDR1 is SGHRS, CDR2 YFSETQ, per germline. J lost 1 base, V lost 1 base, and 5 bases had no gene match. As DNA, the CDR3 is TGCGCCAGCAGCTTGTCCTTGGGACAGGGCACAGATACGCAGTATTTT. It codes for CASSLSLGQGTDTQYF.

The CDR3 reads CASSFGTGGQYNEQFF. CDR3 coding DNA: TGTGCCAGCAGCTTCGGCACAGGGGGACAATACAATGAGCAGTTCTTC. The gene calls are TRBV7-8 and TRBJ2-1; 8 bases align to TRBD1. The V segment lost 3 bases and the J segment 4 bases; nucleotides outside the gene matches: 8. The CDR3 is 16 amino acids. The V gene's germline CDR1 is SGHVS and CDR2 FQNEAQ.

In this sample, this clone turned up a few times. V and J are TRBV6-1 and TRBJ1-1, with D possibly matching TRBD1 (5 bases). Trimming cost V 6 bases and J 10 bases, with 21 bases left between them. This CDR3 contains 14 residues. Germline V gene data show CDR1 as MNHNS and CDR2 as SASEGT. CDR3 sequence (DNA): TGTGCCAGCAGCAACATGGGGGGGGACTTTCCAGCTTTCTTT. Translating gives CASSNMGGDFPAFF.